These 13 T cell receptor beta chains share one sample of origin, sequenced in a study of T-cell memory formation after mild COVID-19. TCRdb used MiXCR to reprocess the 5' RACE reads, holding one entry per CDR3 protein. Of 350,000 to 450,000 distinct CDR3 sequences in the sample, more than 20% were seen once. Sequenced material: PBMCs or a T cell subset sorted from them (not recorded which). These TCRs come from an adult woman who had mild COVID-19 (a few samples of this study predate the infection). Cell type and time point are not known.

This chain joins TRBV20-1 and TRBJ2-2; 12 bases line up with TRBD2. CDR1 DFQATT and CDR2 SNEGSKA come from the germline V gene (reference sequence). The V segment lost 0 bases and the J segment 6 bases; nucleotides outside the gene matches: 11. The CDR3 runs 18 residues. CDR3 amino acids: CSARDQWTSGVSAGELFF. The CDR3 nucleotides are TGCAGTGCTAGAGATCAATGGACTAGCGGGGTTTCCGCCGGGGAGCTGTTTTTT.

The chain is built from TRBV6-5 and TRBJ1-5; D possibly corresponds to TRBD1 (6 bases). V was pared by 6 bases and J by 2 bases, with 14 bases between. Germline V gene data show CDR1 as MNHEY and CDR2 as SVGAGI. The CDR3 spans 15 residues. CDR3 sequence (DNA): TGTGCCAGCAGACCCAGGGGATCGGGCAATCAGCCCCAGCATTTT. It translates to CASRPRGSGNQPQHF.

Only a few counts were recorded for this clonotype. The chain uses TRBV24-1 and TRBJ2-7, with 7 bases aligning to TRBD1. The germline V gene encodes CDR1 KGHDR and CDR2 SFDVKD. After removal of 2 bases from V and 4 bases from J, the junction contained 7 bases not matched to a gene. The CDR3 is 15 residues long. As DNA, the CDR3 is TGTGCCACCAGTGATTCCCGACAGGGAAGTTACGAGCAGTACTTC. Protein: CATSDSRQGSYEQYF.

The chain couples TRBV20-1 to TRBJ2-1; unclear D gene. From germline, CDR1 is DFQATT and CDR2 SNEGSKA (reference sequence). The CDR3 extends over 13 amino acids. Between the trimmed V and J ends, which lost 3 bases and 2 bases, there was a span of 8 bases. Here the CDR3 DNA reads TGCAGTGCTAGGCCCATAACCTACAATGAGCAGTTCTTC. Translation: CSARPITYNEQFF.

The V gene is TRBV14, the J gene TRBJ2-5; perhaps TRBD1 as D (6 bases). The CDR3 has 15 amino acids. Trimming pared 4 bases from V and 4 bases from J, leaving 16 bases between. The germline V gene encodes CDR1 SGHDN and CDR2 FVKESK. Here the CDR3 reads CASSPRTAKGETQYF. The CDR3 nucleotides read TGTGCCAGCAGCCCCCGGACAGCCAAGGGAGAGACCCAGTACTTC. The full variable domain, in which reference TRBV14 and TRBJ2-5 provide the parts outside the CDR3, is EAGVTQFPSHSVIEKGQTVTLRCDPISGHDNLYWYRRVMGKEIKFLLHFVKESKQDESGMPNNRFLAERTGGTYSTLKVQPAELEDSGVYFCASSPRTAKGETQYFGPGTRLLVL.

The chain employs TRBV5-1 and TRBJ2-1, with TRBD2 matching 8 bases. J gave up 8 bases and V 0 bases, and 13 bases lay outside the gene matches. This CDR3 region has 17 residues. Germline V gene lookup returns CDR1 SGHRS and CDR2 YFSETQ. DNA of the CDR3: TGCGCCAGCAGCTTGGCCGGGCGGAGCGGGAGTAGGTATGAGCAGTTCTTC. Protein: CASSLAGRSGSRYEQFF.

This clonotype was detected only a few times. The genes are TRBV5-4 and TRBJ1-2, with TRBD1 identical over 7 bases. The CDR3 has 13 residues. The V gene's germline CDR1 is SGHNT and CDR2 YYREEE (reference sequence). With 2 bases clipped from V and 5 bases from J, the junction kept 3 bases outside the gene matches. The CDR3 DNA sequence: TGTGCCAGCAGCTTACCAGGGGGATATGGCTACACCTTC. Protein product: CASSLPGGYGYTF.

The V call is TRBV4-1, the J call TRBJ2-2; tentatively, D is TRBD1 (5 bases). Germline values: CDR1 MGHRA, CDR2 YSYEKL. V lost 0 bases and J lost 3, with 17 bases in between. The CDR3 extends over 18 amino acids. The CDR3 loop reads CASSQEPLGETHTGELFF. CDR3 in DNA: TGCGCCAGCAGCCAAGAGCCCCTAGGGGAAACCCACACCGGGGAGCTGTTTTTT.

The chain joins TRBV4-1 to TRBJ1-5; a possible D gene is TRBD1 (5 bases). CDR1 is MGHRA and CDR2 is YSYEKL in the germline V gene. This CDR3 has 17 amino acids. V was clipped by 4 bases and J by 4 bases, with 20 bases between them. This chain's CDR3 is CASSPGPGRRRNQPQHF. The CDR3 nucleotides are TGCGCCAGCAGCCCCGGCCCGGGACGGCGCAGGAATCAGCCCCAGCATTTT.

This clonotype has just a few counts. The chain uses TRBV29-1 and TRBJ2-3; 7 nucleotides agree with TRBD1. The junction had 5 bases not matched to a gene; V was cut back by 3 bases and J by 5 bases. CDR1 is SQVTM and CDR2 is ANQGSEA in the germline V gene. The CDR3 sequence is 13 residues long. The CDR3 DNA follows: TGCAGCGTTGAGAAGCAGGGGGTAGATACGCAGTATTTT. This codes for CSVEKQGVDTQYF.

This clonotype was counted only a few times. This chain connects TRBV12-3 or TRBV12-4 to TRBJ2-5; no firm D call. The CDR3 is made up of 17 amino acids. The V end was cut by 2 bases, the J end by 0 bases, with 16 bases between. CDR3 DNA: TGTGCCAGCAGTTTATTTAGGGTTGGATCCAACCAAGAGACCCAGTACTTC. Translation: CASSLFRVGSNQETQYF.

V and J are TRBV20-1 and TRBJ1-4; D is perhaps TRBD1 (5 bases). V was cut by 6 bases and J by 0 bases, with 17 bases left in between. This CDR3 contains 16 residues. In germline, CDR1 is DFQATT, CDR2 SNEGSKA (reference sequence). The CDR3 spells CSAKPGTYTTNEKLFF. CDR3 sequence (DNA): TGCAGTGCCAAACCCGGGACTTATACAACTAATGAAAAACTGTTTTTT.

This rearrangement joins TRBV15 to TRBJ2-3, with TRBD2 matching 13 bases. CDR3 length: 17 residues. CDR1 LNHNV and CDR2 YYDKDF come from the germline V gene (reference sequence). J lost 3 bases, V lost 0 bases, and 3 bases had no gene match. The CDR3 here is CATSRDWTSGSTDTQYF. CDR3 nucleotides: TGTGCCACCAGCAGAGATTGGACTAGCGGGAGTACAGATACGCAGTATTTT.